Sequencing of this T cell receptor (beta chain) was carried out in a study of cytomegalovirus exposure and HLA in healthy donors. Study findings and constraints: Data from an earlier analysis indicated that most TCR beta V segments were productive either about 87% or about 30% of the time. Judged likely to be a sequencing artifact was a cluster of highly shared sequence variants. Excluded were some V segments that proved indistinguishable, including TRBV6-2 and TRBV6-3.

The CDR3 runs 13 residues. The germline V and J ends were trimmed by 9 bases and 0 bases, with 9 bases remaining between them. The V gene's germline CDR1 is SNHLY and CDR2 FYNNEI. In the PCR, 60 Vbeta and 13 Jbeta primers were used. Sequencing was performed with immunoSEQ multiplex PCR; in TCRdb, only in-frame clones are kept and a portion is missing. The table lists 110,000 to 150,000 clones, 80% of them singletons, with 4.5% to 6% in the top ten. A remark on this clone: The antigen is not known.

The specimen was PBMCs. This clonotype was obtained from a male donor in good health and CMV-seronegative. This chain joins TRBV2 and TRBJ1-3; the D is unclear. The CDR3 DNA reads as TGTGCCAGTTCGCCCTACTCTGGAAACACCATATATTTT. Protein product: CASSPYSGNTIYF.